This record looks at one T cell receptor beta chain sequence and its context. In germline, CDR1 is MNHEY, CDR2 SMNVEV (reference sequence). The junction had 7 bases not matched to a gene; V was cut back by 5 bases and J by 5 bases. This CDR3 is built from 15 residues. Living in about two dozen US areas, the participants were between about 18 and 100 years of age. Generated by immunoSEQ multiplex PCR, the TCRdb table keeps only in-frame clones and is missing some. The sample holds approximately 270,000 clones; more than 80% are singletons and the top ten take roughly 3.9%. The data were taken from a study of blood T cell repertoires in COVID-19.

This chain joins TRBV27 and TRBJ2-7, with 12 bases fitting TRBD2. This clonotype was sampled from a woman aged 25-40 years with acute COVID-19. The sample comprised PBMCs or T cells enriched from blood (not recorded which). The CDR3 DNA is TGTGCCAGCAGTCGCAGGACTAGCGGGACCGACGAGCAGTACTTC. This sequence encodes CASSRRTSGTDEQYF.